This T cell receptor beta chain came from a study of cytomegalovirus exposure and HLA in healthy donors. Donors had nominal health at sampling but likely had unrecorded immune exposures. This clone was observed a few times. Its antigen is not identified. CDR1 ENHRY and CDR2 SYGVKD come from the germline V gene. The CDR3 has 13 amino acids. V dropped 7 bases and J dropped 5; count of bases not matched to a gene: 5. Overall study results and limits: Reported findings show TCR beta sequences accurately forecast HLA-A and HLA-B alleles in most subjects.

PCR primers comprised 60 Vbeta and 13 Jbeta primers. Measured with immunoSEQ multiplex PCR; TCRdb has only the in-frame clones, and not every one. The sample holds 50,000 or so clones, around 70% seen once. J is TRBJ2-7 and V is TRBV10-3; TRBD2 agrees at 10 bases. The TCR was taken from a man younger than 30 in good health and CMV-seronegative. Source material: PBMCs. CDR3 coding DNA: TGTGCCATCATGCCTAGCGGGAGACACGAGCAGTACTTC. This sequence encodes CAIMPSGRHEQYF.